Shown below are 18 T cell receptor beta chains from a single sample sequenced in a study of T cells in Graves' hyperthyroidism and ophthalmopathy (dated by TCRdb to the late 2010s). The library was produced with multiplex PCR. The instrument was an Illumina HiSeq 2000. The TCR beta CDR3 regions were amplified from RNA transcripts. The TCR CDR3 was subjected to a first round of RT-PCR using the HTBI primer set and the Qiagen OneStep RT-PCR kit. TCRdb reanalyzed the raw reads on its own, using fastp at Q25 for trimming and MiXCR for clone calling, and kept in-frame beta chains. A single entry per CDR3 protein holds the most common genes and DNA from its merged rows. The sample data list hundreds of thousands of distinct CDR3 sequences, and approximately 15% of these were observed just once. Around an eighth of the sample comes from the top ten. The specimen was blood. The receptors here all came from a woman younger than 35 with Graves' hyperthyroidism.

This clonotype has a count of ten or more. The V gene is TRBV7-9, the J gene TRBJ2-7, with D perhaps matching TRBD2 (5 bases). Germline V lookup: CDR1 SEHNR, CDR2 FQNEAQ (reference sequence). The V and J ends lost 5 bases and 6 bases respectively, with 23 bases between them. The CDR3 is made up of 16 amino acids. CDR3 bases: TGTGCCAGCAGCCCCACCCAAGCCGGGATAATCGGCGAGCAGTACTTC. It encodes CASSPTQAGIIGEQYF.

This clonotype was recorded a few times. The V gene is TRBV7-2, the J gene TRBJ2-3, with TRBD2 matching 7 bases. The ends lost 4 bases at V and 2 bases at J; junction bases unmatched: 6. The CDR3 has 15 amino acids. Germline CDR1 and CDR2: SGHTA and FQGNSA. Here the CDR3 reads CASSSKRGPTDTQYF. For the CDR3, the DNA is TGTGCCAGCAGCTCCAAGCGGGGCCCCACAGATACGCAGTATTTT.

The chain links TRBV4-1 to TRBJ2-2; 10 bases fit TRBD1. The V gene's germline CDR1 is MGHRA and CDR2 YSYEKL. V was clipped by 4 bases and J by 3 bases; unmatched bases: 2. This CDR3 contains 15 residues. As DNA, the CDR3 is TGCGCCAGCAGCCGAGGGACAGGGGACACCGGGGAGCTGTTTTTT. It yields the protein CASSRGTGDTGELFF.

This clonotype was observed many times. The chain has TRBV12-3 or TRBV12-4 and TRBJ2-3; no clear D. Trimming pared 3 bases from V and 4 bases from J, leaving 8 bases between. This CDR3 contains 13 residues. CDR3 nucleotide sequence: TGTGCCAGCAGTTTGGTTTTTGCAGATACGCAGTATTTT. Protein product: CASSLVFADTQYF.

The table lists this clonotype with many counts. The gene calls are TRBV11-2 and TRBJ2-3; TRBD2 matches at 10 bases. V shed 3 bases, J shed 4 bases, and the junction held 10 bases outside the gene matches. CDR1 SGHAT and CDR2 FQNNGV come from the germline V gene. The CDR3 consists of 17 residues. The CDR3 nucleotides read TGTGCCAGCAGCTTGTTTCCGGGACTAGCGAGGGCAGATACGCAGTATTTT. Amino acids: CASSLFPGLARADTQYF.

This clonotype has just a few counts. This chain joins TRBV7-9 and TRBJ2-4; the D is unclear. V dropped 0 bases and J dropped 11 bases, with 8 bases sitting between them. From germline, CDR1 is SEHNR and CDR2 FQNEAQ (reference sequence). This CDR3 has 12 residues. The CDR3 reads CASSLASNVQYF. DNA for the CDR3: TGTGCCAGCAGCTTAGCCTCGAACGTTCAGTACTTC. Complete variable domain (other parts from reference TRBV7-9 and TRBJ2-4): DTGVSQNPRHKITKRGQNVTFRCDPISEHNRLYWYRQTLGQGPEFLTYFQNEAQLEKSRLLSDRFSAERPKGSFSTLEIQRTEQGDSAMYLCASSLASNVQYFGAGTRLSVL.

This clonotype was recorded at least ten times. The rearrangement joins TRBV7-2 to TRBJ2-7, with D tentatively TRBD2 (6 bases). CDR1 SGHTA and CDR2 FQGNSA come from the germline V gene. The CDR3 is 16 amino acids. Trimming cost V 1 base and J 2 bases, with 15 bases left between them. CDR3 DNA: TGTGCCAGCAGCTTAGGGCGAGGGAGGCTAACCTACGAGCAGTACTTC. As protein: CASSLGRGRLTYEQYF.

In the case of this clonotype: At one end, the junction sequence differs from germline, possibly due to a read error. CDR3 DNA: TGCGCCAGCAGCCAAATAGGCGGGAGCCACAATGAGCAGTTCTTC. It encodes CASSQIGGSHNEQFF. The chain is built from TRBV7-2 and TRBJ2-1; 7 bases agree with TRBD2. Germline V gene lookup returns CDR1 SGHTA and CDR2 FQGNSA. The CDR3 totals 15 residues.

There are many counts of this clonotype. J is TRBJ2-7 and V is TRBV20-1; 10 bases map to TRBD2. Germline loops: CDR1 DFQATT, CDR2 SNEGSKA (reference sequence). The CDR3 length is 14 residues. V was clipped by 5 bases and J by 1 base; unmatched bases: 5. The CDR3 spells CSAGQLAGSYEQYF. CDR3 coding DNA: TGCAGTGCTGGACAACTAGCGGGGTCCTACGAGCAGTACTTC.

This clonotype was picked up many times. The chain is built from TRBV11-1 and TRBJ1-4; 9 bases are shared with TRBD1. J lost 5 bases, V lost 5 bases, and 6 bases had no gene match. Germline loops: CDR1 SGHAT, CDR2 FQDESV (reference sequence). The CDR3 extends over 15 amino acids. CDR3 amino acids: CASSLPGQGNEKLFF. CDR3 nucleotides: TGTGCCAGCAGCCTACCGGGACAGGGAAATGAAAAACTGTTTTTT.

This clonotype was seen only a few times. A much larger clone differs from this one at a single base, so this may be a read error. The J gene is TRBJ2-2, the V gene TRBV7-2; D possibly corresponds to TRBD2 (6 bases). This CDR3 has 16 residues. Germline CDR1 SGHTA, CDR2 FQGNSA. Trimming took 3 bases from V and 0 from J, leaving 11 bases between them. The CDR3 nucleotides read TGTGCCAGCAGCTTCTCCGGGACTCCGAACACCGGGGAGCTGTTTTTT. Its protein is CASSFSGTPNTGELFF.

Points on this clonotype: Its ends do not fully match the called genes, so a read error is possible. This CDR3 is CASNQRLAGNAGELFF. CDR3 bases: TGTGCCAGCAACCAAAGACTAGCGGGAAACGCCGGGGAGCTGTTTTTT. The chain carries TRBV4-2 and TRBJ2-2; 11 bases agree with TRBD2. The germline V gene has CDR1 LGHNA and CDR2 YNFKEQ. The CDR3 is 16 residues long.

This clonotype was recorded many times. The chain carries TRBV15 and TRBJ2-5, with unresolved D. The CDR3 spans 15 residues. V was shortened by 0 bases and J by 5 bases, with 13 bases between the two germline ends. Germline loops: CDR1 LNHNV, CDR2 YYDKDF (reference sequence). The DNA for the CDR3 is TGTGCCACCAGCAGAGATCTCGGCGGTCGGGAGACCCAGTACTTC. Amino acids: CATSRDLGGRETQYF.

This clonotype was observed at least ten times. CDR3 in DNA: TGCAGCGTCCGTGGGGCAGGGGCTGAAGCTTTCTTT. Protein: CSVRGAGAEAFF. This sequence joins TRBV29-1 and TRBJ1-1, with D perhaps TRBD1 (6 bases). Germline CDR1 is SQVTM and CDR2 is ANQGSEA. The V gene lost 6 bases and the J gene lost 6 bases, with 14 bases spanning the gap. This CDR3 spans 12 amino acids.

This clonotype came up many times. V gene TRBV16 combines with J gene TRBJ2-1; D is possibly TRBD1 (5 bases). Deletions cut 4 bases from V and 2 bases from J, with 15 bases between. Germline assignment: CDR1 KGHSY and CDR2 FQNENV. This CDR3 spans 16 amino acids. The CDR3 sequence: CASSLIAAGPYNEQFF. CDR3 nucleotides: TGTGCCAGCAGCCTTATTGCAGCAGGGCCCTACAATGAGCAGTTCTTC.

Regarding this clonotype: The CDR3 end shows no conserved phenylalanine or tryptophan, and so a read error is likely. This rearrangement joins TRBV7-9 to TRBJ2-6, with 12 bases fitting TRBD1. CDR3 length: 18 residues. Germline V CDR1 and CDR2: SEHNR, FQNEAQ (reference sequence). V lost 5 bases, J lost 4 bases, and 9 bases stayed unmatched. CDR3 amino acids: CASSAGTGGAVGANVLTL. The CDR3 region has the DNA TGTGCCAGCAGCGCCGGGACAGGGGGCGCCGTGGGGGCCAACGTCCTGACTCTC.

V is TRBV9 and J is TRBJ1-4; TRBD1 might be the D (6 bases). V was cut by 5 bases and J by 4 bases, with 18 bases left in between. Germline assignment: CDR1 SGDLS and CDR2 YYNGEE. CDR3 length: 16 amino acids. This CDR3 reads CASRETHRARNEKLFF. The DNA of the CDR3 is TGTGCCAGCAGAGAAACGCACAGGGCACGTAATGAAAAACTGTTTTTT. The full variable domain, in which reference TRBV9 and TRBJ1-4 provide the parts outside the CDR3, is DSGVTQTPKHLITATGQRVTLRCSPRSGDLSVYWYQQSLDQGLQFLIQYYNGEERAKGNILERFSAQQFPDLHSELNLSSLELGDSALYFCASRETHRARNEKLFFGSGTQLSVL.

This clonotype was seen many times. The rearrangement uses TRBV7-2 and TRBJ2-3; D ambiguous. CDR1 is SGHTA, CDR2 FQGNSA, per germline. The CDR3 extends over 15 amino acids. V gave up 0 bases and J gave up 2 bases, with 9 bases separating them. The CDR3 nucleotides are TGTGCCAGCAGCTTAGCGGCCAGCGCCACAGATACGCAGTATTTT. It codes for CASSLAASATDTQYF. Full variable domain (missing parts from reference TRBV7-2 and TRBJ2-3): GAGVSQSPSNKVTEKGKDVELRCDPISGHTALYWYRQSLGQGLEFLIYFQGNSAPDKSGLPSDRFSAERTGGSVSTLTIQRTQQEDSAVYLCASSLAASATDTQYFGPGTRLTVL.